A selection of T cell receptor beta chains follows, all from one sample in a study of T-cell memory formation after mild COVID-19. TCRdb recomputed calls from the 5' RACE reads with MiXCR, one row per CDR3 protein. The sample records under 400,000 distinct CDR3 sequences, 25% to 30% being singletons. Sequenced sample: PBMCs or a T cell subset sorted from them (not recorded which). The receptors shown here come from an adult woman who had mild COVID-19 (a few samples of this study predate the infection). Cell type and time point are not known. Each CDR3 is given with its conserved first and last residue. Fields, in order: V gene, J gene, CDR3 length, CDR3 protein.

>TRBV29-1|TRBJ2-7|14
CSVEDGTGNYEQYF
>TRBV3-1|TRBJ2-7|14
CASSRPGTRYEQYF
>TRBV6-5|TRBJ2-3|18
CASSYSKLGYPSTDTQYF
>TRBV20-1|TRBJ2-2|16
CSARANLQGATGELFF
>TRBV19|TRBJ2-5|14
CASREGLPKETQYF
>TRBV6-4|TRBJ2-2|14
CAKATGFSTGELFF
>TRBV10-3|TRBJ1-2|13
CAISEIGQGGYTF
>TRBV12-3/TRBV12-4|TRBJ1-4|15
CASSAKQGAIEKLFF
>TRBV6-6|TRBJ1-5|16
CASSWITGGGGQPQHF
>TRBV7-3|TRBJ2-5|15
CASSLVPGVGGTQYF
>TRBV7-6|TRBJ2-2|19
CASSLPGLAGGHGTGELFF
>TRBV9|TRBJ2-1|13
CASSSQRVDEQFF
>TRBV10-3|TRBJ2-7|12
CAISEDLYEQYF
>TRBV12-3/TRBV12-4|TRBJ2-5|15
CASSGRDRGQETQYF
>TRBV15|TRBJ1-1|15
CATSRDRRDNTEAFF
>TRBV6-5|TRBJ1-1|15
CASSYRGVSYTEAFF
>TRBV25-1|TRBJ1-6|16
CASSERGETYNSPLHF
>TRBV4-3|TRBJ1-5|15
CASSQDRGMYKPQHF
>TRBV6-6|TRBJ2-2|18
CASSYSRGRGPGTGELFF
>TRBV9|TRBJ1-5|17
CASSVGTGQEGNQPQHF
>TRBV7-9|TRBJ2-1|13
CASSFQEESEQFF
>TRBV11-3|TRBJ2-1|15
CASSRASARMGEQFF
>TRBV7-9|TRBJ2-7|14
CASSLGHSPYEQYF
>TRBV6-1|TRBJ1-5|12
CASHKGNQPQHF
>TRBV11-2|TRBJ2-1|18
CASSPGHALAGGPNEQFF
>TRBV12-3/TRBV12-4|TRBJ2-7|16
CASRQGLAGGLDEQYF
>TRBV20-1|TRBJ2-3|16
CSAREALAGDTDTQYF
>TRBV4-2|TRBJ2-3|14
CASSQGGMADTQYF
>TRBV7-9|TRBJ2-7|13
CASSPNNALEQYF
>TRBV29-1|TRBJ2-4|14
CSVEVDGVGNIQYF
>TRBV7-2|TRBJ2-3|15
CASSLTGGDADTQYF
>TRBV4-1|TRBJ1-5|16
CASSQDQGWSNQPQHF
>TRBV7-3|TRBJ2-1|15
CASSLVATSSNEQFF
>TRBV7-2|TRBJ1-6|17
CASSLDQAGAYNSPLHF
>TRBV20-1|TRBJ2-1|15
CSASPQAGTYNEQFF
>TRBV7-9|TRBJ2-3|16
CASSLGTGGRGDTQYF
>TRBV11-2|TRBJ2-2|16
CASSFSNREILVELFF
>TRBV4-1|TRBJ2-3|19
CASSQTGRGLAGGTDTQYF
>TRBV6-1|TRBJ1-5|13
CASETTRDQPQHF
>TRBV5-6|TRBJ2-3|16
CASSLAGTGIRDTQYF
>TRBV11-3|TRBJ2-5|13
CASSWTSDGTQYF
>TRBV6-5|TRBJ1-2|16
CASSYSSARVNYGYTF
>TRBV20-1|TRBJ1-2|15
CSATPRTGSNYGYTF
>TRBV19|TRBJ2-3|15
CASSIAGRPADTQYF
>TRBV24-1|TRBJ2-3|13
CATGTGSTDTQYF
>TRBV7-2|TRBJ2-7|13
CASSSGGRNEQYF
>TRBV7-9|TRBJ2-3|18
CASSFPPGLAGRTDTQYF
>TRBV12-3/TRBV12-4|TRBJ1-2|14
CASSSAGANYGYTF
>TRBV9|TRBJ2-3|15
CASSDRDRGSDTQYF
>TRBV5-5|TRBJ2-1|16
CASSSDVLGRGNEQFF
>TRBV6-5|TRBJ2-3|16
CASSYLYAPSTDTQYF
>TRBV13|TRBJ2-7|12
CASSLSPGEQYF